Shown below are 21 T cell receptor beta chains from a single sample sequenced in a study of T-cell memory formation after mild COVID-19. Using its own MiXCR run on the 5' RACE reads, TCRdb lists one record per CDR3 protein. Of around 300,000 distinct CDR3 sequences in the sample, roughly an eighth were seen once. Sequencing used PBMCs or a T cell subset sorted from them (not recorded which). The receptors were gathered from a man younger than 30 who had mild COVID-19 (a few samples of this study predate the infection). Cell type and time point are not known.

This clonotype was counted at least ten times. CDR3 sequence reads: CASSLGSAGGTDTQYF. CDR3 sequence (DNA): TGTGCCAGCAGTTTGGGGTCAGCGGGGGGCACAGATACGCAGTATTTT. The chain couples TRBV28 to TRBJ2-3, with 8 bases matching TRBD2. This CDR3 spans 16 amino acids. The trim removed 3 bases at V and 1 base at J, leaving 6 bases unmatched. Germline CDR1 is MDHEN and CDR2 is SYDVKM. Full variable domain (missing parts from reference TRBV28 and TRBJ2-3): DVKVTQSSRYLVKRTGEKVFLECVQDMDHENMFWYRQDPGLGLRLIYFSYDVKMKEKGDIPEGYSVSREKKERFSLILESASTNQTSMYLCASSLGSAGGTDTQYFGPGTRLTVL.

V gene TRBV19 combines with J gene TRBJ2-3; no clear D gene. Trimming shortened V by 3 bases and J by 2 bases, and 9 bases separated the two germline ends. The CDR3 extends over 14 amino acids. In germline, CDR1 is LNHDA, CDR2 SQIVND (reference sequence). CDR3 protein: CASSIRSPTDTQYF. DNA for the CDR3: TGTGCCAGTAGTATCCGATCCCCCACAGATACGCAGTATTTT.

This clonotype was observed a handful of times. The chain uses TRBV20-1 and TRBJ2-3; D could derive from TRBD1 or TRBD2 (6 bases each). Deletions cut 8 bases from V and 4 bases from J, with 16 bases between. CDR3 length equals 13 residues. Germline CDR1 and CDR2: DFQATT and SNEGSKA (reference sequence). This CDR3 reads CSKIWGASDTQYF. CDR3 in DNA: TGCAGTAAGATATGGGGGGCCTCAGATACGCAGTATTTT.

This clonotype was recorded a few times. This chain uses TRBV7-9 with TRBJ2-2; 7 positions match TRBD2. The germline gives CDR1 SEHNR, CDR2 FQNEAQ (reference sequence). The V and J ends lost 6 bases and 5 bases, in that order; junction bases with no gene match: 3. The CDR3 spans 13 residues. The CDR3 region is CASRSGGTGELFF. CDR3 DNA: TGTGCCAGCAGATCGGGGGGTACCGGGGAGCTGTTTTTT.

The chain links TRBV4-3 to TRBJ2-3; D is perhaps TRBD2 (7 bases). V was cut by 3 bases and J by 0 bases, with 13 bases left in between. Germline V gene data show CDR1 as LGHNA and CDR2 as YSLEER. The CDR3 is 16 amino acids. CDR3 residues: CASSQSRGASTDTQYF. The CDR3, as DNA: TGCGCCAGCAGCCAGAGTCGGGGGGCCAGCACAGATACGCAGTATTTT.

The CDR3 DNA reads as TGTGCCAGCAGCCAAGGCCAACCGATTGGGACGCCGGATAGAGAAAAACTGTTTTTT. Its translation is CASSQGQPIGTPDREKLFF. The V call is TRBV3-1, the J call TRBJ1-4; TRBD1 is a possible D gene (5 bases). The V end was cut by 1 base, the J end by 8 bases, with 26 bases between. Germline-derived CDR1 and CDR2 are LGHDT and YNNKEL (reference sequence). CDR3 length: 19 amino acids.

This clonotype was seen a few times. V is TRBV6-6 and J is TRBJ2-5; D unclear. Per germline, CDR1 MNHNY and CDR2 SVGAGI (reference sequence). The V end lost 6 bases, the J end lost 7 bases, and 6 bases lay between the germline ends. CDR3 length: 10 residues. The CDR3 DNA reads TGTGCCAGCAGGAGAGGGACCCAGTACTTC. This translates into CASRRGTQYF.

On this clonotype: Being one base from a much bigger clone, this may be a read error. The chain recombines TRBV5-1 with TRBJ2-3; 7 bases agree with TRBD1. The CDR3 is made up of 15 amino acids. The J segment lost 7 bases and the V segment lost 4 bases, leaving 12 bases of the junction unmatched. In germline, CDR1 is SGHRS, CDR2 YFSETQ. CDR3 nucleotide sequence: TGCGCCAGCAGCCCACTGACAGGGTCTCGATATACGCAGTATTTT. This encodes CASSPLTGSRYTQYF.

This clonotype was recorded a few times. The chain combines TRBV12-3 or TRBV12-4 with TRBJ1-6; D is uncertain. CDR3 size: 13 residues. The V end lost 4 bases, the J end lost 10 bases, and 11 bases lay between the germline ends. The CDR3 region is CASSYMSGSPLHF. CDR3 nucleotide sequence: TGTGCCAGCAGTTACATGAGCGGCTCACCCCTCCACTTT.

The table lists this clonotype with a count of one. The CDR3 here is CATSPTGRYEQYV. CDR3 in DNA: TGTGCCACCAGCCCTACAGGGCGCTACGAGCAGTACGTC. This chain uses TRBV24-1 with TRBJ2-7, with D possibly being TRBD1 (6 bases). V dropped 7 bases and J dropped 3 bases, with 12 bases sitting between them. In germline, CDR1 is KGHDR, CDR2 SFDVKD. CDR3 length: 13 residues.

This clonotype was counted only a few times. J is TRBJ1-2 and V is TRBV27; 10 nucleotides agree with TRBD1. The germline V gene encodes CDR1 MNHEY and CDR2 SMNVEV (reference sequence). V shed 6 bases and J 4 bases; nucleotides not matched to a gene: 5. The CDR3 runs to 14 residues. The CDR3: CASRPGTGAYGYTF. Written as DNA, the CDR3 is TGTGCCAGCAGGCCCGGGACAGGGGCCTATGGCTACACCTTC.

This clonotype was observed at least ten times. The chain combines TRBV7-2 with TRBJ2-7; tentatively, D is TRBD2 (6 bases). The CDR3 has 12 amino acids. V lost 8 bases and J lost 1, with 9 bases in between. The germline V gene has CDR1 SGHTA and CDR2 FQGNSA. CDR3 protein: CASGRESYEQYF. CDR3 DNA: TGTGCCAGCGGACGGGAGTCCTACGAGCAGTACTTC.

This clonotype has a count of ten or more. The rearrangement uses TRBV4-3 and TRBJ1-1; D remains unclear. V lost 3 bases to trimming and J lost 4 bases, with 12 bases between them. This CDR3 has 14 residues. From germline, CDR1 is LGHNA and CDR2 YSLEER. As DNA, the CDR3 is TGCGCCAGCAGCCAGAGGCCGCTGGGCACTGAAGCTTTCTTT. Residues: CASSQRPLGTEAFF.

A few counts support this clonotype. The V and J genes are TRBV7-2 and TRBJ2-3, with TRBD2 matching over 8 bases. The CDR3 consists of 17 residues. Germline V CDR1 and CDR2: SGHTA, FQGNSA. V lost 2 bases to trimming and J lost 3 bases; unmatched junction nucleotides: 10. CDR3 in amino acids: CASSLTRSGVGTDTQYF. CDR3 in DNA: TGTGCCAGCAGCTTAACCCGTAGCGGGGTCGGGACAGATACGCAGTATTTT.

This clonotype has at least ten counts. The chain recombines TRBV23-1 with TRBJ2-7; 9 bases fit TRBD1. TRBV23-1 is recorded as an ORF, its role being uncertain. Unmatched junction bases numbered 4, after V lost 0 bases and J lost 1 base. This CDR3 has 16 residues. CDR3 sequence (DNA): TGCGCCAGCAGTCAATCGGGGACAGGGAGTTCCTACGAGCAGTACTTC. This gives the protein CASSQSGTGSSYEQYF.

In this sample, this clonotype turned up many times. This rearrangement joins TRBV5-1 to TRBJ2-1, with 7 bases aligning to TRBD1. Germline trimming cut 4 bases from V and 1 base from J; bases unmatched to any gene: 5. Germline CDR1 is SGHRS and CDR2 is YFSETQ. This CDR3 has 15 residues. The CDR3 DNA reads as TGCGCCAGCAGCCAGGGGGTACTATCCTACAATGAGCAGTTCTTC. Translated, it gives CASSQGVLSYNEQFF.

This clonotype came up a few times. The J gene is TRBJ2-4, the V gene TRBV4-1; unclear D gene. The CDR3 contains 15 residues. CDR1 and CDR2 (germline): MGHRA, YSYEKL. Deletions cut 1 base from V and 0 bases from J, with 7 bases between. DNA for the CDR3: TGCGCCAGCAGCCAAGCCGAGACAGCCAAAAACATTCAGTACTTC. Amino acids: CASSQAETAKNIQYF.

This clonotype was seen ten or more times. The gene calls are TRBV12-3 or TRBV12-4 and TRBJ2-1; 8 nucleotides agree with TRBD1. V lost 8 bases and J lost 1; bases outside the gene matches: 7. The CDR3 contains 15 residues. This CDR3 reads CASRSGDRSYNEQFF. The CDR3 DNA is TGTGCCAGCCGTTCTGGGGACAGGTCCTACAATGAGCAGTTCTTC.

This clonotype came up many times. The rearrangement links TRBV5-1 to TRBJ1-2; the D is unclear. V was cut by 7 bases and J by 1 base, with 11 bases left in between. Germline assignment: CDR1 SGHRS and CDR2 YFSETQ. The CDR3 runs to 13 residues. In DNA, the CDR3 is TGCGCCAGCTCAGTGGACGGTAACTATGGCTACACCTTC. It codes for CASSVDGNYGYTF.

This clonotype was detected ten times or more. The rearrangement uses TRBV28 and TRBJ1-6, with D hard to call. Trimming took 11 bases from V and 8 from J, leaving 13 bases between them. The CDR3 sequence is 12 residues long. Germline loops: CDR1 MDHEN, CDR2 SYDVKM. The CDR3 loop is CAARTRHSPLHF. The CDR3, as DNA: TGTGCCGCTCGGACTCGGCATTCACCCCTCCACTTT.

This clonotype was counted a few times. The rearrangement links TRBV5-1 to TRBJ1-5; TRBD1 matches at 8 bases. The length of the CDR3 is 15 residues. Germline CDR1 reads SGHRS; CDR2 reads YFSETQ. The V segment lost 2 bases and the J segment 2 bases; nucleotides outside the gene matches: 3. CDR3 nucleotide sequence: TGCGCCAGCAGCTTAGGACAGGGCGGCAATCAGCCCCAGCATTTT. Encoded protein: CASSLGQGGNQPQHF.